The 23 T cell receptor beta chains given below trace back to one sample, sequenced in a study of post-analysis software for immune sequencing data. Study-wide findings and caveats: Roughly 5 TRBV segments (TRBV5-6, TRBV5-1 and TRBV20-1 among them) occurred more frequently in patients than in controls.

Incorporated into the TCR beta cDNA libraries were unique molecular identifiers, which served to reduce PCR and sequencing biases. TCRdb fed the PCR reads into MiXCR, producing one record per CDR3 protein. The sample gives 450,000 or so distinct CDR3 sequences, roughly 46% of which show up once; about 12% is in the top ten. Their specific antigens are unknown. The sequencing input was blood. Receptors were obtained from a girl under 18 with multiple sclerosis.

The V gene is TRBV7-2, the J gene TRBJ2-7; D is possibly TRBD1 (6 bases). CDR1 and CDR2 (germline): SGHTA, FQGNSA. The germline V and J ends were trimmed by 1 base and 2 bases, with 15 bases remaining between them. CDR3 length: 16 amino acids. CDR3 residues: CASSLDWDTVTYEQYF. The CDR3 bases are TGTGCCAGCAGCTTAGATTGGGACACCGTAACCTACGAGCAGTACTTC. Filled out from reference TRBV7-2 and TRBJ2-7, the complete variable domain reads GAGVSQSPSNKVTEKGKDVELRCDPISGHTALYWYRQSLGQGLEFLIYFQGNSAPDKSGLPSDRFSAERTGGSVSTLTIQRTQQEDSAVYLCASSLDWDTVTYEQYFGPGTRLTVT.

Ten or more counts support this clonotype. The junction departs from the called germline gene at one end, perhaps through a read error. This rearrangement joins TRBV27 to TRBJ1-1; maybe TRBD1 (5 bases). The germline V gene encodes CDR1 MNHEY and CDR2 SMNVEV (reference sequence). The CDR3 runs to 13 residues. Written as DNA, the CDR3 is TGTGCCAGCAGCTTATCTGGGGGCACTGAAGCTTTCTTT. Amino acids: CASSLSGGTEAFF.

This clonotype has more than one count but fewer than ten. This rearrangement joins TRBV5-1 to TRBJ2-7; D is possibly TRBD1 (6 bases). CDR1 and CDR2 from the germline V gene are SGHRS and YFSETQ. V lost 4 bases, J lost 6 bases, and 17 bases lay in between. The CDR3 runs to 14 residues. CDR3 sequence: CASSAGTRVSEQYF. The CDR3 DNA reads as TGCGCCAGCAGCGCCGGGACAAGGGTCTCCGAGCAGTACTTC.

The chain joins TRBV4-3 to TRBJ1-5; no definite D call. Germline loops: CDR1 LGHNA, CDR2 YSLEER. The CDR3 is made up of 15 amino acids. V was cut by 1 base and J by 4 bases, with 11 bases left in between. The CDR3 sequence: CASSQAVGSNQPQHF. The CDR3 DNA follows: TGCGCCAGCAGCCAAGCGGTGGGCTCTAATCAGCCCCAGCATTTT.

The chain employs TRBV27 and TRBJ1-5; 7 bases match TRBD1. Germline-derived CDR1 and CDR2 are MNHEY and SMNVEV (reference sequence). CDR3 size: 16 residues. Trimming at V came to 0 bases and at J to 7 bases, leaving 9 bases not matched to a gene. The DNA for the CDR3 is TGTGCCAGCAGTTTATCGACGCCCCCAGGGGGGCAGCCCCAGCATTTT. Its translation: CASSLSTPPGGQPQHF.

The chain has TRBV28 and TRBJ2-3; 10 nucleotides line up with TRBD1. The CDR3 extends over 16 amino acids. Germline V gene sequence: CDR1 MDHEN, CDR2 SYDVKM. Trimming removed 5 bases from V and 4 bases from J; junction bases left unmatched: 9. The chain's CDR3 is CASSKLGTGESDTQYF. CDR3 nucleotide sequence: TGTGCCAGCAGTAAACTGGGGACAGGGGAATCAGATACGCAGTATTTT.

CDR3 DNA: TGCAGTGCTCCAGCGGACCCGAGCTACGAGCAGTACTTC. It specifies CSAPADPSYEQYF. The J gene is TRBJ2-5, the V gene TRBV20-1, with D perhaps matching TRBD2 (5 bases). Near its end, the DNA agrees better with TRBJ2-7, so the J call may be wrong. Germline values: CDR1 DFQATT, CDR2 SNEGSKA (reference sequence). The CDR3 loop spans 13 amino acids.

The rearrangement links TRBV7-2 to TRBJ2-1; 7 bases align to TRBD2. Germline V gene data show CDR1 as SGHTA and CDR2 as FQGNSA. The CDR3 consists of 14 residues. V trimming: 8 bases; J trimming: 7 bases; junction bases outside the gene matches: 11. This CDR3 reads CASGRAGVVNEQFF. DNA for the CDR3: TGTGCCAGCGGTAGGGCGGGAGTAGTGAATGAGCAGTTCTTC.

This clonotype has more than one count but fewer than ten. The chain uses TRBV29-1 and TRBJ1-2; 11 positions match TRBD1. V was clipped by 6 bases and J by 3 bases; unmatched bases: 6. The CDR3 covers 14 residues. Germline V gene sequence: CDR1 SQVTM, CDR2 ANQGSEA. CDR3 amino acids: CSVFGQGADYGYTF. CDR3 in DNA: TGCAGCGTCTTCGGACAGGGGGCAGACTATGGCTACACCTTC.

The chain is built from TRBV6-5 and TRBJ2-3; 10 positions agree with TRBD2. Germline V gene lookup returns CDR1 MNHEY and CDR2 SVGAGI. V gave up 6 bases and J gave up 3 bases; unmatched junction bases: 6. The CDR3 length is 15 residues. CDR3: CASRSPSGRTDTQYF. CDR3 DNA sequence: TGTGCCAGCAGGAGCCCTAGCGGGAGAACAGATACGCAGTATTTT.

This clonotype was observed at least ten times. V and J are TRBV7-9 and TRBJ2-7, with 7 bases that match TRBD1. The CDR3 runs to 12 residues. From germline, CDR1 is SEHNR and CDR2 FQNEAQ (reference sequence). Trimming took 5 bases from V and 6 from J; bases not matched to a gene: 4. This CDR3 is CASSPRQGEQYF. CDR3 nucleotide sequence: TGTGCCAGCAGCCCTAGACAGGGCGAGCAGTACTTC.

This chain joins TRBV5-1 and TRBJ2-6, with 7 bases lining up with TRBD1. Trimming cost V 0 bases and J 0 bases; bases outside gene matches: 9. CDR3 length equals 19 residues. Germline loops: CDR1 SGHRS, CDR2 YFSETQ. The CDR3 region is CASSLGDRDSDSGANVLTF. In nucleotides, the CDR3 is TGCGCCAGCAGCTTGGGAGACAGGGATTCCGACTCTGGGGCCAACGTCCTGACTTTC.

The gene calls are TRBV4-1 and TRBJ2-7; D is unclear. The CDR3 spans 14 residues. V lost 0 bases and J lost 3, with 9 bases in between. The germline V gene encodes CDR1 MGHRA and CDR2 YSYEKL. As DNA, the CDR3 is TGCGCCAGCAGCCAAGATTCCCCGGGCTACGAGCAGTACTTC. Translated: CASSQDSPGYEQYF.

This clonotype was observed a handful of times. V is TRBV7-2 and J is TRBJ2-5, with TRBD2 as a possible D gene (6 bases). There are 13 residues in the CDR3. Germline CDR1 is SGHTA and CDR2 is FQGNSA. V lost 5 bases to trimming and J lost 1 base, with 8 bases between them. The DNA for the CDR3 is TGTGCCAGCAGCCGGGGGATCCAAGAGACCCAGTACTTC. It translates to CASSRGIQETQYF.

The rearrangement joins TRBV4-2 to TRBJ2-7, with 9 bases lining up with TRBD2. V lost 1 base to trimming and J lost 4 bases; unmatched junction nucleotides: 5. In germline, CDR1 is LGHNA, CDR2 YNFKEQ. The CDR3 totals 15 residues. CDR3 coding DNA: TGTGCCAGCAGCCAAGCGGCGGGAGGGCAATACGAGCAGTACTTC. Its protein product is CASSQAAGGQYEQYF.

The V gene is TRBV27, the J gene TRBJ2-1, with 9 bases that match TRBD1. CDR3 length equals 15 residues. CDR1 and CDR2 (germline): MNHEY, SMNVEV (reference sequence). The J segment lost 7 bases and the V segment lost 2 bases, leaving 6 bases of the junction unmatched. CDR3 protein: CASSLVGQGLNEQFF. The DNA of the CDR3 is TGTGCCAGCAGTTTAGTCGGACAGGGGTTAAATGAGCAGTTCTTC.

V is TRBV25-1 and J is TRBJ2-6; D gene unclear. The germline V gene has CDR1 MGHDK and CDR2 SYGVNS. V lost 3 bases and J 3 bases, leaving 9 bases between the germline ends. This CDR3 has 15 amino acids. The DNA for the CDR3 is TGTGCCAGCAGTGATTTGGGGAATGGGGCCAACGTCCTGACTTTC. Protein product: CASSDLGNGANVLTF.

The chain joins TRBV2 to TRBJ1-5; D possibly corresponds to TRBD1 (5 bases). Germline CDR1 reads SNHLY; CDR2 reads FYNNEI. V was clipped by 0 bases and J by 4 bases, with 13 bases between them. The length of the CDR3 is 16 residues. For the CDR3, the DNA is TGTGCCAGCAGTGAAGCGGGGTCCGGGGGGAATCAGCCCCAGCATTTT. The encoded protein is CASSEAGSGGNQPQHF.

This clonotype was counted between two and nine times. J is TRBJ1-4 and V is TRBV5-7; no clear D gene. TRBV5-7 is an ORF; its function is uncertain. Trimming stripped 6 bases from V and 6 bases from J, with 6 bases between. The CDR3 is made up of 11 amino acids. The CDR3 is CASTVDEKLFF. The CDR3 DNA reads TGTGCCAGCACCGTGGATGAAAAACTGTTTTTT.

The gene calls are TRBV9 and TRBJ2-3; 8 nucleotides line up with TRBD2. Germline V gene data show CDR1 as SGDLS and CDR2 as YYNGEE. With V trimmed by 2 bases and J by 2 bases, 4 bases remained unmatched. This CDR3 spans 15 amino acids. CDR3 region: CASSVSGSSTDTQYF. CDR3 bases: TGTGCCAGCAGCGTGAGCGGGAGTTCCACAGATACGCAGTATTTT. The whole variable domain, remainder taken from reference TRBV9 and TRBJ2-3, is DSGVTQTPKHLITATGQRVTLRCSPRSGDLSVYWYQQSLDQGLQFLIQYYNGEERAKGNILERFSAQQFPDLHSELNLSSLELGDSALYFCASSVSGSSTDTQYFGPGTRLTVL.

This clonotype was found a few times. The chain couples TRBV12-3 or TRBV12-4 to TRBJ1-2; 8 bases are shared with TRBD1. There are 16 residues in the CDR3. After removal of 6 bases from V and 3 bases from J, the junction contained 12 bases not matched to a gene. CDR3 protein: CASRPNGRGQDYGYTF. In DNA form, the CDR3 reads TGTGCCAGCAGGCCCAACGGCAGGGGGCAAGACTATGGCTACACCTTC.

This clonotype showed up many times. The chain links TRBV29-1 to TRBJ2-7, with TRBD1 identical over 7 bases. Germline lookup yields CDR1 SQVTM and CDR2 ANQGSEA. J gave up 3 bases and V 7 bases, and 12 bases lay outside the gene matches. This CDR3 region has 14 residues. CDR3 sequence reads: CSAGTGTVFYEQYF. CDR3 bases: TGCAGCGCTGGGACCGGGACAGTCTTCTACGAGCAGTACTTC.

This chain uses TRBV4-3 with TRBJ2-3; 7 bases agree with TRBD2. The germline gives CDR1 LGHNA, CDR2 YSLEER. The CDR3 is 16 residues long. V shed 5 bases and J 1 base; nucleotides not matched to a gene: 9. The CDR3 sequence: CASSSLAGAGTDTQYF. The CDR3 coding sequence is TGCGCCAGCAGCTCACTCGCGGGAGCAGGCACAGATACGCAGTATTTT.